The rows below give T cell receptor beta chains drawn from one sample of a study of T cell changes during pregnancy in multiple sclerosis. The assay was immunoSEQ multiplex PCR, and TCRdb's table has in-frame clones only and misses some. This sample has 30,000 or so clones, with about 92% found just once. Sequences were derived from CD4+ T cells from peripheral blood mononuclear cells, sampled after pregnancy. These receptors came from a female donor with multiple sclerosis, enrolled in a pregnancy study. The CDR3 runs from the conserved cysteine through the conserved F or W. The order of the fields is D gene, J gene, CDR3 length, V gene, clone size, CDR3 DNA, CDR3 protein. A D gene is named only where the DNA matches it firmly. Not all rows give a size; the values are once, few, many and, for expanded clones, a class.

D gene: TRBD1; J gene: TRBJ2-7; CDR3 length: 15; V gene: TRBV6-6; clone size: .; CDR3 DNA: TGTGCCAGCAGTTACTCCGAGCAGGGGGCGGGGGAGCAGTACTTC; CDR3 protein: CASSYSEQGAGEQYF
D gene: TRBD1; J gene: TRBJ2-5; CDR3 length: 15; V gene: TRBV4-2; clone size: .; CDR3 DNA: TGTGCCAGCAGCCAAGGCGGGACAGGGGGGGAGACCCAGTACTTC; CDR3 protein: CASSQGGTGGETQYF
D gene: TRBD2; J gene: TRBJ2-7; CDR3 length: 14; V gene: TRBV5-1; clone size: .; CDR3 DNA: TGCGCCAGCGGAAACGGACTAGCGGCTCTCGAGCAGTACTTC; CDR3 protein: CASGNGLAALEQYF
D gene: .; J gene: TRBJ2-2; CDR3 length: 16; V gene: TRBV7-9; clone size: once; CDR3 DNA: TGTGCCAGCAGCCGCGGGGCGGGAAGGTTCACCGGGGAGCTGTTTTTT; CDR3 protein: CASSRGAGRFTGELFF
D gene: TRBD2; J gene: TRBJ2-1; CDR3 length: 14; V gene: TRBV7-9; clone size: few; CDR3 DNA: TGTGCCAGCAGCTTAACCTCCTCTAGCGGAGAGCAGTTCTTC; CDR3 protein: CASSLTSSSGEQFF
D gene: .; J gene: TRBJ1-3; CDR3 length: 13; V gene: TRBV10-2; clone size: once; CDR3 DNA: TGCGCCAGTGCCCCACAGGGTGGAAACACCATATATTTT; CDR3 protein: CASAPQGGNTIYF
D gene: TRBD2; J gene: TRBJ2-2; CDR3 length: 14; V gene: TRBV5-6; clone size: .; CDR3 DNA: TGTGCCAGCAGCTTAAGCGGGGGCACCGGGGAGCTGTTTTTT; CDR3 protein: CASSLSGGTGELFF
D gene: .; J gene: TRBJ2-3; CDR3 length: 14; V gene: TRBV5-1; clone size: .; CDR3 DNA: TGCGCCAGCAGCTACGACGGGACTACAGATACGCAGTATTTT; CDR3 protein: CASSYDGTTDTQYF
D gene: .; J gene: TRBJ1-6; CDR3 length: 15; V gene: TRBV19; clone size: .; CDR3 DNA: TGTGCCAGTAGTGGTGGACAGTGGAGGAGTTCACCCCTCCACTTT; CDR3 protein: CASSGGQWRSSPLHF
D gene: .; J gene: TRBJ1-2; CDR3 length: 13; V gene: TRBV2; clone size: .; CDR3 DNA: TGTGCCAGCACGCGGCGAAGAGACTATGGCTACACCTTC; CDR3 protein: CASTRRRDYGYTF
D gene: .; J gene: TRBJ2-1; CDR3 length: 14; V gene: TRBV6-5; clone size: once; CDR3 DNA: TGTGCCAGCACCCTTAGCGGAGCCCGCGGTGAGCAGTTCTTC; CDR3 protein: CASTLSGARGEQFF
D gene: TRBD2; J gene: TRBJ2-3; CDR3 length: 16; V gene: TRBV4-3; clone size: .; CDR3 DNA: TGCGCCAGCAGCCGACATAGCGGGGGGCTTACATATACGCAGTATTTT; CDR3 protein: CASSRHSGGLTYTQYF
D gene: .; J gene: TRBJ2-1; CDR3 length: 15; V gene: TRBV19; clone size: .; CDR3 DNA: TGTGCCAGTAGTATAGTGGGCAGGATTGACAATGAGCAGTTCTTC; CDR3 protein: CASSIVGRIDNEQFF
D gene: .; J gene: TRBJ2-3; CDR3 length: 15; V gene: TRBV5-4; clone size: once; CDR3 DNA: TGTGCCAGCAGCTTACGGGCGGGATTGACAGATACGCAGTATTTT; CDR3 protein: CASSLRAGLTDTQYF
D gene: TRBD2; J gene: TRBJ2-5; CDR3 length: 15; V gene: TRBV19; clone size: .; CDR3 DNA: TGTGCCAGTAGTATAATAGCGGGGGGCCCGGAGACCCAGTACTTC; CDR3 protein: CASSIIAGGPETQYF
D gene: .; J gene: TRBJ1-1; CDR3 length: 15; V gene: TRBV6-5; clone size: once; CDR3 DNA: TGTGCCAGCAGTTATGGGGCAGGGGCGAACACTGAAGCTTTCTTT; CDR3 protein: CASSYGAGANTEAFF
D gene: TRBD2; J gene: TRBJ2-3; CDR3 length: 13; V gene: TRBV30; clone size: .; CDR3 DNA: TGTGCCTGGAAAGTAGCGGGGGAAGGTACGCAGTATTTT; CDR3 protein: CAWKVAGEGTQYF
D gene: TRBD1; J gene: TRBJ2-3; CDR3 length: 15; V gene: TRBV6-1; clone size: .; CDR3 DNA: TGTGCCAGCAGTGACCGGGACAGAGACACAGATACGCAGTATTTT; CDR3 protein: CASSDRDRDTDTQYF
D gene: TRBD2; J gene: TRBJ2-1; CDR3 length: 15; V gene: TRBV14; clone size: .; CDR3 DNA: TGTGCCAGCAGCCTATTAGCGGGAGTCGATAATGAGCAGTTCTTC; CDR3 protein: CASSLLAGVDNEQFF
D gene: .; J gene: TRBJ1-2; CDR3 length: 12; V gene: TRBV6-6; clone size: .; CDR3 DNA: TGTGCCAGCAGTTACTACAGTCCCGGCTACACCTTC; CDR3 protein: CASSYYSPGYTF
D gene: .; J gene: TRBJ1-2; CDR3 length: 12; V gene: TRBV7-2; clone size: .; CDR3 DNA: TGTGCCAGCAGCCCAGGACAATATGGCTACACCTTC; CDR3 protein: CASSPGQYGYTF
D gene: .; J gene: TRBJ1-2; CDR3 length: 12; V gene: TRBV6-5; clone size: .; CDR3 DNA: TGTGCCAGTCGGGACTTTGTGTATGGCTACACCTTC; CDR3 protein: CASRDFVYGYTF
D gene: TRBD2; J gene: TRBJ2-2; CDR3 length: 18; V gene: TRBV19; clone size: .; CDR3 DNA: TGTGCCAGTAGTATACTGGGACTAGCGGGAGGGAACACCGGGGAGCTGTTTTTT; CDR3 protein: CASSILGLAGGNTGELFF
D gene: .; J gene: TRBJ2-5; CDR3 length: 13; V gene: TRBV7-2; clone size: .; CDR3 DNA: TGTGCCAGCAGCTTAGCTCCGCGGGAGACCCAGTACTTC; CDR3 protein: CASSLAPRETQYF
D gene: .; J gene: TRBJ2-3; CDR3 length: 15; V gene: TRBV30; clone size: .; CDR3 DNA: TGTGCCTGGAGTGTAACAGTCAGCTTCACAGATACGCAGTATTTT; CDR3 protein: CAWSVTVSFTDTQYF
D gene: TRBD1; J gene: TRBJ1-1; CDR3 length: 17; V gene: TRBV27; clone size: .; CDR3 DNA: TGTGCCAGCAGCCCGGGGTTTTGGACTAGCGGACAGGGGGAAGCTTTCTTT; CDR3 protein: CASSPGFWTSGQGEAFF
D gene: TRBD1; J gene: TRBJ1-2; CDR3 length: 12; V gene: TRBV25-1; clone size: .; CDR3 DNA: TGTGCCAGCACGGAAGACAGGGATGGCTACACCTTC; CDR3 protein: CASTEDRDGYTF
D gene: .; J gene: TRBJ2-3; CDR3 length: 13; V gene: TRBV5-1; clone size: .; CDR3 DNA: TGCGCCAGCAGCTTGTCAGTCGGGGATACGCAGTATTTT; CDR3 protein: CASSLSVGDTQYF
D gene: TRBD1; J gene: TRBJ2-2; CDR3 length: 17; V gene: TRBV19; clone size: .; CDR3 DNA: TGTGCCAGTAGTTTCTTCCCAGGACAGGGGAATAACGGGGAGCTGTTTTTT; CDR3 protein: CASSFFPGQGNNGELFF
D gene: TRBD1; J gene: TRBJ2-5; CDR3 length: 15; V gene: TRBV6-6; clone size: .; CDR3 DNA: TGTGCCAGCAGTTACCAGTGGACAGGGAAAGAGACCCAGTACTTC; CDR3 protein: CASSYQWTGKETQYF
D gene: TRBD2; J gene: TRBJ2-5; CDR3 length: 14; V gene: TRBV29-1; clone size: .; CDR3 DNA: TGCAGCGTTGGGGGAGGGCCTTATTTAGAGACCCAGTACTTC; CDR3 protein: CSVGGGPYLETQYF
D gene: TRBD2; J gene: TRBJ2-1; CDR3 length: 15; V gene: TRBV19; clone size: .; CDR3 DNA: TGTGCCAGTAGTACCCGGGGGGGAACCTACAATGAGCAGTTCTTC; CDR3 protein: CASSTRGGTYNEQFF
D gene: .; J gene: TRBJ1-5; CDR3 length: 16; V gene: TRBV27; clone size: .; CDR3 DNA: TGTGCCAGCAGTTTACAGGGACTCGGGCACAATCAGCCCCAGCATTTT; CDR3 protein: CASSLQGLGHNQPQHF
D gene: .; J gene: TRBJ2-7; CDR3 length: 15; V gene: TRBV19; clone size: .; CDR3 DNA: TGTGCCAGTAGTACCAGACAGGAACCCTCCTACGAGCAGTACTTC; CDR3 protein: CASSTRQEPSYEQYF
D gene: TRBD2; J gene: TRBJ2-7; CDR3 length: 15; V gene: TRBV28; clone size: .; CDR3 DNA: TGTGCCAGCACCCCCGCTACTAGCGGATCCTACGAGCAGTACTTC; CDR3 protein: CASTPATSGSYEQYF
D gene: .; J gene: TRBJ2-2; CDR3 length: 13; V gene: TRBV19; clone size: .; CDR3 DNA: TGTGCCATAAAGGACAGTAACACCGGGGAGCTGTTTTTT; CDR3 protein: CAIKDSNTGELFF
D gene: .; J gene: TRBJ1-1; CDR3 length: 19; V gene: TRBV2; clone size: .; CDR3 DNA: TGTGCCAGCAGCCAATCCGACCGGGGAGCGACGTTGAGAGACACTGAAGCTTTCTTT; CDR3 protein: CASSQSDRGATLRDTEAFF
D gene: TRBD1; J gene: TRBJ1-6; CDR3 length: 16; V gene: TRBV10-1; clone size: .; CDR3 DNA: TGCGCCAGCAGTGAGAAGACGGACAGGATATATTCACCCCTCCACTTT; CDR3 protein: CASSEKTDRIYSPLHF
D gene: .; J gene: TRBJ2-6; CDR3 length: 16; V gene: TRBV19; clone size: .; CDR3 DNA: TGTGCCAGTAGAGGAGGGTCAAACTCTGGGGCCAACGTCCTGACTTTC; CDR3 protein: CASRGGSNSGANVLTF
D gene: .; J gene: TRBJ1-6; CDR3 length: 16; V gene: TRBV9; clone size: .; CDR3 DNA: TGTGCCAGCAGCGCGGGGTTACAGGGTGTAAGTTCACCCCTCCACTTT; CDR3 protein: CASSAGLQGVSSPLHF
D gene: TRBD1; J gene: TRBJ2-3; CDR3 length: 14; V gene: TRBV5-4; clone size: .; CDR3 DNA: TGTGCCAGCGGGACAGAGGGGGCCACAGATACGCAGTATTTT; CDR3 protein: CASGTEGATDTQYF
D gene: .; J gene: TRBJ1-1; CDR3 length: 14; V gene: TRBV15; clone size: .; CDR3 DNA: TGTGCCACCAGCGGGGCAGGGATGAACACTGAAGCTTTCTTT; CDR3 protein: CATSGAGMNTEAFF
D gene: .; J gene: TRBJ2-6; CDR3 length: 16; V gene: TRBV7-3; clone size: once; CDR3 DNA: TGTGCCAGCAGCTTAGAATCAGGGGCTGGGGCCAACGTCCTGACTTTC; CDR3 protein: CASSLESGAGANVLTF
D gene: .; J gene: TRBJ2-7; CDR3 length: 11; V gene: TRBV2; clone size: .; CDR3 DNA: TGTGCCAGCACGGGGGTGTACGAGCAGTACTTC; CDR3 protein: CASTGVYEQYF
D gene: .; J gene: TRBJ2-7; CDR3 length: 13; V gene: TRBV6-1; clone size: .; CDR3 DNA: TGTGCCAGCAGGGGCGGGGGCCCCTACGAGCAGTACTTC; CDR3 protein: CASRGGGPYEQYF
D gene: .; J gene: TRBJ2-7; CDR3 length: 15; V gene: TRBV30; clone size: .; CDR3 DNA: TGTGCCTGGAGTATCGGTGGACTAGGGGGCTACGAGCAGTACTTC; CDR3 protein: CAWSIGGLGGYEQYF